These T cell receptor beta chains were read from a single sample in a study of blood T cell repertoires in COVID-19. Clones were sequenced by immunoSEQ multiplex PCR, and TCRdb holds only the in-frame ones, with some missing. The sample includes over 120,000 clones, 80% to 90% of them seen just once. The sample comprised PBMCs or T cells enriched from blood (not recorded which). The receptors were sampled from a man aged 45 to 65 who had recovered from COVID-19. Each CDR3 is given with its conserved first and last residue. Each record gives: J gene, V gene, D gene, CDR3 length, clone size, CDR3 DNA, CDR3 protein. D genes are given only for firm matches. Not all rows give a size; the values are once, few, many and, for expanded clones, a class.

TRBJ2-2 | TRBV9 | TRBD2 | 14 | once | TGTGCCAGCAGCGCCACTAGCGGCACCGGGGAGCTGTTTTTT | CASSATSGTGELFF
TRBJ1-2 | TRBV30 | . | 12 | . | TGTGCCTGGCAGCGGGAGGTCAATGGCTACACCTTC | CAWQREVNGYTF
TRBJ2-3 | TRBV5-4 | TRBD1 | 15 | . | TGTGCCAGCAGCTTGGCGGGGACAGGGGCAGATACGCAGTATTTT | CASSLAGTGADTQYF
TRBJ1-2 | TRBV10-1 | TRBD1 | 17 | . | TGCGCCAGCAGTGAGTACCGGGACAGGGGATTTTTCTATGGCTACACCTTC | CASSEYRDRGFFYGYTF
TRBJ1-3 | TRBV9 | TRBD1 | 14 | . | TGTGCCAGCAGCGCAGGGGGCGGTGGAAACACCATATATTTT | CASSAGGGGNTIYF
TRBJ1-3 | TRBV23-1 | TRBD1 | 21 | few | TGCGCCAGCAGTCCCACCGCTCTAGGGGACAGGGTAATCGACTCTGGAAACACCATATATTTT | CASSPTALGDRVIDSGNTIYF
TRBJ1-1 | TRBV12-3/TRBV12-4 | . | 12 | . | TGTGCCAGCAGTTTAGGCAGGTTCAAAGCTTTCTTT | CASSLGRFKAFF
TRBJ1-4 | TRBV4-1 | TRBD1 | 15 | once | TGCGCCAGCAGCCATCCCCGGGACAGTTTTGAAAAACTGTTTTTT | CASSHPRDSFEKLFF
TRBJ2-2 | TRBV7-6 | . | 15 | . | TGTGCCAGCAGCCTAGGATCCCAAGGGGCCGGGGAGCTGTTTTTT | CASSLGSQGAGELFF
TRBJ1-3 | TRBV18 | . | 11 | . | TGTGCCAGCTCATCAGGACAGAATGTATTATTT | CASSSGQNVLF
TRBJ2-5 | TRBV24-1 | . | 15 | . | TGTGCCACCAGTGATTTCCCGACAGGAAGGGAGACCCAGTACTTC | CATSDFPTGRETQYF
TRBJ2-3 | TRBV7-2 | TRBD2 | 14 | . | TGTGCCAGCAGCTTAGGGGGACTAGCGGGAGGAGGGTATTTT | CASSLGGLAGGGYF
TRBJ1-5 | TRBV2 | TRBD1 | 14 | . | TGTGCCAGCAGTTCGGACAGGGGGCTTCAGCCCCAGCATTTT | CASSSDRGLQPQHF
TRBJ2-7 | TRBV9 | TRBD2 | 16 | . | TGTGCCAGCAGCCTGGGGGCTAGCGGGAGGAGCTACGAGCAGTACTTC | CASSLGASGRSYEQYF
TRBJ2-3 | TRBV7-9 | TRBD2 | 15 | . | TGTGCCAGCAGCTTAGAGCGGGGAGCTGGGGATACGCAGTATTTT | CASSLERGAGDTQYF
TRBJ1-1 | TRBV7-8 | . | 14 | . | TGTGCCAGCAGCCTCCGCCTCCCAGGCCGCGAAGCTTTCTTT | CASSLRLPGREAFF